Listed below are T cell receptor beta chains from one sample, sequenced in a study of blood T cell repertoires in COVID-19. This table comes from immunoSEQ multiplex PCR, and its TCRdb copy is limited to in-frame clones, with some not included. Altogether about 230,000 clones are present, roughly 81% being singletons, with the ten largest covering approximately 0.89%. The material sequenced was peripheral blood. The receptors come from a man aged 40-49 years with acute or convalescent COVID-19. Both conserved end residues are part of each CDR3. D genes are given only for firm matches. Expanded clones are given a class, and other clones once, few, many or no size at all.

V: TRBV4-1; D: TRBD2; J: TRBJ2-3; size: -; DNA: TGCGCCAGCAGCTATCGCGGGACTAGCGCCACAGATACGCAGTATTTT; CDR3: CASSYRGTSATDTQYF
V: TRBV6-5; D: -; J: TRBJ1-2; size: -; DNA: TGTGCCAGCACCACGGGGATTTCTAACTATGGCTACACCTTC; CDR3: CASTTGISNYGYTF
V: TRBV2; D: -; J: TRBJ2-7; size: -; DNA: TGTGCCAGCAGGGCAGGTCCCTACGAGCAGTACTTC; CDR3: CASRAGPYEQYF
V: TRBV5-1; D: TRBD1; J: TRBJ2-1; size: -; DNA: TGCGCCAGCAGCTCGCACCCGGGACAGGGGGGGCTCCAGTTCTTC; CDR3: CASSSHPGQGGLQFF
V: TRBV29-1; D: -; J: TRBJ1-4; size: few; DNA: TGCAGCGTTGCGACAAATGAAAAACTGTTTTTT; CDR3: CSVATNEKLFF
V: TRBV5-1; D: -; J: TRBJ2-1; size: -; DNA: TGCGCCAGCAGCTTGGAGGGCGGGACCTACAATGAGCAGTTCTTC; CDR3: CASSLEGGTYNEQFF
V: TRBV30; D: -; J: TRBJ1-1; size: -; DNA: TGTGCCTGGAGTAGGCGGGAGAGGAGGAACACTGAAGCTTTCTTT; CDR3: CAWSRRERRNTEAFF
V: TRBV9; D: TRBD2; J: TRBJ2-2; size: -; DNA: TGTGCCAGCACGACTAGCGGGGGATACACCGGGGAGCTGTTTTTT; CDR3: CASTTSGGYTGELFF
V: TRBV7-2; D: TRBD2; J: TRBJ2-1; size: -; DNA: TGTGCCAGCAGCTCCACTAGCGGGGGGGATCTTGAGCAGTTCTTC; CDR3: CASSSTSGGDLEQFF
V: TRBV6-6; D: -; J: TRBJ2-5; size: -; DNA: TGTGCCAGCAGTCAACGTAGGGACAAGACGGGAGAGACCCAGTACTTC; CDR3: CASSQRRDKTGETQYF
V: TRBV5-1; D: -; J: TRBJ2-5; size: -; DNA: TGCGCCAGCAGCTGGACCCTAGCCCACGAAGAGACCCAGTACTTC; CDR3: CASSWTLAHEETQYF
V: TRBV5-4; D: -; J: TRBJ1-1; size: -; DNA: TGTGCCAGCAGCTTGGATGGATCGGAAGCAGGAGCTTTCTTT; CDR3: CASSLDGSEAGAFF
V: TRBV5-6; D: TRBD1; J: TRBJ1-6; size: -; DNA: TGTGCCAGCAACCGAATGGACAGGGTCCATAATTCACCCCTCCACTTT; CDR3: CASNRMDRVHNSPLHF
V: TRBV2; D: -; J: TRBJ1-1; size: -; DNA: TGTGCCAGCAGCACAAATTCAAACGAAGCTTTCTTT; CDR3: CASSTNSNEAFF
V: TRBV27; D: TRBD2; J: TRBJ2-1; size: -; DNA: TGTGCCAGCCACCGGGGGGATGAGCAGTTCTTC; CDR3: CASHRGDEQFF
V: TRBV11-3; D: -; J: TRBJ2-3; size: -; DNA: TGTGCCAGCAGCCAAGGGAGGGATACGCAGTATTTT; CDR3: CASSQGRDTQYF
V: TRBV24-1; D: -; J: TRBJ2-5; size: -; DNA: TGTGCCACCAGTGACCCCAGGGAGACCCAGTACTTC; CDR3: CATSDPRETQYF
V: TRBV28; D: -; J: TRBJ2-2; size: many; DNA: TGTGCCAGCAGTTTTATAGACAGGGAGGCCGGGGAGCTGTTTTTT; CDR3: CASSFIDREAGELFF
V: TRBV7-9; D: -; J: TRBJ2-3; size: -; DNA: TGTGCCAGCAGCCATCGCGCCGCACAGGTGACAGATACGCAGTATTTT; CDR3: CASSHRAAQVTDTQYF
V: TRBV5-1; D: TRBD1; J: TRBJ1-1; size: -; DNA: TGCGCCAGCAGCCCCGCGACAGGGGCGCCACTTGAAGCTTTCTTT; CDR3: CASSPATGAPLEAFF
V: TRBV2; D: -; J: TRBJ2-5; size: -; DNA: TGTGCCAGCACTCCCCCGACAGTCTCTGCGGAGACCCAGTACTTC; CDR3: CASTPPTVSAETQYF
V: TRBV10-3; D: TRBD1; J: TRBJ1-2; size: once; DNA: TGTGCCATCAGTGAGTTGGGACAGAAGAAAGATGGCTACACCTTC; CDR3: CAISELGQKKDGYTF
V: TRBV18; D: -; J: TRBJ2-7; size: -; DNA: TGTGCCAGCTCTCACGACAGATCCTACGAGCAGTACTTC; CDR3: CASSHDRSYEQYF
V: TRBV9; D: -; J: TRBJ1-4; size: -; DNA: TGTGCCAGCAGCGGCTATAAAGCTTCGGGGGGCAATGAAAAACTGTTTTTT; CDR3: CASSGYKASGGNEKLFF
V: TRBV4-1; D: TRBD1; J: TRBJ1-2; size: -; DNA: TGCGCCAGCAGCCAAGTGACAGGGGCTGGGTATGGCTACACCTTC; CDR3: CASSQVTGAGYGYTF
V: TRBV18; D: -; J: TRBJ1-6; size: -; DNA: TGTGCCAGCTCTCTGAATGCAAAAGGAGGTTCACCCCTCCACTTT; CDR3: CASSLNAKGGSPLHF
V: TRBV5-1; D: TRBD1; J: TRBJ1-2; size: -; DNA: TGCGCCAGCAGCTTAGGACAGGGAAAGGGTGTTGATGGCTACACCTTC; CDR3: CASSLGQGKGVDGYTF
V: TRBV18; D: TRBD1; J: TRBJ1-2; size: -; DNA: TGTGCCAGCTCACCAAAAGACAGGGGGCGAGTCTATGGCTACACCTTC; CDR3: CASSPKDRGRVYGYTF
V: TRBV7-2; D: TRBD1; J: TRBJ1-1; size: -; DNA: TGTGCCAGCAGCGCAGGGGGCCCCAACACTGAAGCTTTCTTT; CDR3: CASSAGGPNTEAFF
V: TRBV5-1; D: TRBD2; J: TRBJ2-1; size: -; DNA: TGCGCCAGCACCACGACTAGCGGCACCTACAATGAGCAGTTCTTC; CDR3: CASTTTSGTYNEQFF
V: TRBV7-9; D: TRBD1; J: TRBJ1-1; size: few; DNA: TGTGCCAGCAGCCCGGGACAGGTAGACACTGAAGCTTTCTTT; CDR3: CASSPGQVDTEAFF
V: TRBV5-4; D: -; J: TRBJ1-3; size: -; DNA: TGTGCCAGCAGCAACGGACACTCTGGAAACACCATATATTTT; CDR3: CASSNGHSGNTIYF
V: TRBV19; D: TRBD1; J: TRBJ1-3; size: few; DNA: TGTGCCAGCGGCCACAGGGGGCTGGGAAACACCATATATTTT; CDR3: CASGHRGLGNTIYF
V: TRBV6-5; D: -; J: TRBJ1-2; size: -; DNA: TGTGCCACCCGGGACACCGCTTACTATGGCTACACCTTC; CDR3: CATRDTAYYGYTF
V: TRBV15; D: -; J: TRBJ1-4; size: -; DNA: TGTGCCACCAGCAGAGATTTGAACAGTAATGAAAAACTGTTTTTT; CDR3: CATSRDLNSNEKLFF
V: TRBV4-2; D: -; J: TRBJ1-3; size: -; DNA: TGTGCCAGCAGCCAAGATGTAGGAAACACCATATATTTT; CDR3: CASSQDVGNTIYF
V: TRBV3-1/TRBV3-2; D: TRBD2; J: TRBJ2-7; size: -; DNA: TGTGCCAGCAGCCATCGTGGCGGGGGTAGGTACGAGCAGTACTTC; CDR3: CASSHRGGGRYEQYF
V: TRBV6-5; D: TRBD1; J: TRBJ1-2; size: -; DNA: TGTGCCACCAACACAGGGGCCTATGGCTACACCTTC; CDR3: CATNTGAYGYTF
V: TRBV5-1; D: TRBD1; J: TRBJ2-1; size: -; DNA: TGCGCCAGCAGCTCGGCGGGACAGGAAACCAATGAGCAGTTCTTC; CDR3: CASSSAGQETNEQFF
V: TRBV2; D: TRBD1; J: TRBJ2-1; size: -; DNA: TGTGCCAGCAGGACAGGGGCCTACAATGAGCAGTTCTTC; CDR3: CASRTGAYNEQFF
V: TRBV5-1; D: TRBD1; J: TRBJ1-1; size: -; DNA: TGCGCCAGCCGGACAGGGGGCATTGAGAACACTGAAGCTTTCTTT; CDR3: CASRTGGIENTEAFF
V: TRBV5-5; D: TRBD1; J: TRBJ1-1; size: -; DNA: TGTGCCAGCAGCAACGGACAGGCGAACACTGAAGCTTTCTTT; CDR3: CASSNGQANTEAFF
V: TRBV28; D: -; J: TRBJ2-7; size: -; DNA: TGTGCCAGCAGCCCCGGAGGGTACGAGCAGTACTTC; CDR3: CASSPGGYEQYF
V: TRBV5-1; D: TRBD1; J: TRBJ2-3; size: -; DNA: TGCGCCAGCAGGTTGGACAGGGGGGATACGCAGTATTTT; CDR3: CASRLDRGDTQYF
V: TRBV14; D: -; J: TRBJ1-6; size: few; DNA: TGTGCCAGCAGCCAAGATTGGAGGGAGGGTAATTCACCCCTCCACTTT; CDR3: CASSQDWREGNSPLHF
V: TRBV7-9; D: TRBD1; J: TRBJ1-3; size: once; DNA: TGTGCCAGCAGCGACCGGACAGGGTCTGGAAACACCATATATTTT; CDR3: CASSDRTGSGNTIYF
V: TRBV27; D: -; J: TRBJ1-1; size: -; DNA: TGTGCCAGCAGTTTTGCGGGGAGCACTGAAGCTTTCTTT; CDR3: CASSFAGSTEAFF
V: TRBV5-1; D: -; J: TRBJ1-2; size: -; DNA: TGCGCCAGCAGCTTGTCAGGTTCCTATGGCTACACCTTC; CDR3: CASSLSGSYGYTF
V: TRBV29-1; D: TRBD1; J: TRBJ1-2; size: -; DNA: TGCAGCGCGGGACAGGGGGCTGGCTACACCTTC; CDR3: CSAGQGAGYTF
V: TRBV30; D: -; J: TRBJ1-6; size: once; DNA: TGTGCCTGGAGCGACGGGGGAGGTTCACCCCTCCACTTT; CDR3: CAWSDGGGSPLHF